This T cell receptor (beta chain) was obtained from a study of T cells in Graves' hyperthyroidism and ophthalmopathy. Graves' hyperthyroidism is called stable when ophthalmopathy does not progress within 18 months. Study-wide findings and caveats: Ophthalmopathy got predicted by the model a median approximately 6.4 months before its onset.

Of note for this clonotype: The antigen remains undetermined.

CDR1 SGHTA and CDR2 FQGNSA come from the germline V gene. The CDR3 covers 14 residues. Trimming took 5 bases from V and 2 from J, leaving 13 bases between them. Amplified regions were TCR beta CDR3 sequences from RNA transcripts. HTBI primers were employed in a first-round RT-PCR of the TCR CDR3. TCRdb itself ran the multiplex PCR reads through MiXCR, one entry per CDR3 protein. The table has some 350,000 distinct CDR3 sequences, 20% to 30% seen once. The sequence was collected from a middle-aged man with Graves' hyperthyroidism. V gene TRBV7-2 combines with J gene TRBJ2-7; D is possibly TRBD2 (6 bases). The sequenced sample was blood. CDR3 DNA sequence: TGTGCCAGCAGCCGAAGTAGCGGAACCTACGAGCAGTACTTC. This encodes CASSRSSGTYEQYF.